The 15 T cell receptor beta chains reported below all come from one sample, sequenced in a study of blood T cell repertoires in COVID-19. Profiling relied on immunoSEQ multiplex PCR, and the TCRdb table lists in-frame clones only, not all of them. The table lists around 140,000 clones, 84% of them singletons, with approximately 5% in the top ten. Sample: peripheral blood. These receptors were taken from a human donor in a cohort sampled during active COVID-19.

This clone came up once. The chain links TRBV10-3 to TRBJ2-3, with 8 bases that match TRBD2. Unmatched junction bases numbered 6, after V lost 10 bases and J lost 0 bases. The germline gives CDR1 ENHRY, CDR2 SYGVKD. The CDR3 contains 14 residues. In DNA form, the CDR3 reads TGTGCCACCATGCGGGGGGCTAGCACAGATACGCAGTATTTT. Protein: CATMRGASTDTQYF.

Only a few counts were recorded for this clone. This chain links TRBV9 with TRBJ2-1, with TRBD1 as a possible D gene (5 bases). Germline loops: CDR1 SGDLS, CDR2 YYNGEE. The length of the CDR3 is 14 residues. V lost 0 bases, J lost 6 bases, and 10 bases lay in between. The CDR3 DNA is TGTGCCAGCAGCGTAGCAGGGCGCTCCAATGAGCAGTTCTTC. It translates to CASSVAGRSNEQFF.

V and J are TRBV30 and TRBJ2-1, with D possibly TRBD1 on 6 matching bases. The CDR3 loop spans 12 amino acids. V lost 2 bases and J 8 bases, leaving 10 bases between the germline ends. Germline loops: CDR1 GTSNPN, CDR2 SVGIG (reference sequence). The CDR3 region is CAWSSQGYEQFF. CDR3 DNA sequence: TGTGCCTGGAGTTCGCAGGGGTATGAGCAGTTCTTC.

V is TRBV5-1 and J is TRBJ2-2, with D tentatively TRBD2 (6 bases). Germline V lookup: CDR1 SGHRS, CDR2 YFSETQ. The CDR3 runs 16 residues. V dropped 3 bases and J dropped 4 bases, with 16 bases sitting between them. CDR3: CASSYVTSGSTGELFF. CDR3 bases: TGCGCCAGCAGCTATGTGACAAGCGGGTCCACCGGGGAGCTGTTTTTT. The entire variable domain, with the rest obtained from reference TRBV5-1 and TRBJ2-2, is as follows: KAGVTQTPRYLIKTRGQQVTLSCSPISGHRSVSWYQQTPGQGLQFLFEYFSETQRNKGNFPGRFSGRQFSNSRSEMNVSTLELGDSALYLCASSYVTSGSTGELFFGEGSRLTVL.

This rearrangement joins TRBV18 to TRBJ2-3, with 9 bases aligning to TRBD1. The CDR3 runs 17 residues. In germline, CDR1 is KGHSH, CDR2 LQKENI. V lost 6 bases to trimming and J lost 1 base; unmatched junction nucleotides: 11. The CDR3 region has the DNA TGTGCCAGCTCTCTCAAATTCCGGGACAGGGGCACAGATACGCAGTATTTT. Protein product: CASSLKFRDRGTDTQYF.

Only a few counts were recorded for this clone. The chain combines TRBV18 with TRBJ1-1; tentatively, D is TRBD1 (5 bases). Trimming cost V 3 bases and J 4 bases, with 27 bases left between them. CDR1 is KGHSH and CDR2 is LQKENI in the germline V gene. This CDR3 is built from 19 residues. CDR3 sequence reads: CASSPFSSRGGTGGTEAFF. CDR3 DNA: TGTGCCAGCTCACCCTTCTCTTCCCGCGGGGGGACTGGGGGCACTGAAGCTTTCTTT.

This clone showed up just once. V and J are TRBV30 and TRBJ2-2; possibly TRBD2 for D (7 bases). This CDR3 has 16 residues. With 0 bases removed from V and 11 bases from J, the gap between germline ends came to 22 bases. Looked up from germline, CDR1 is GTSNPN and CDR2 is SVGIG (reference sequence). The CDR3 loop is CAWSVMAGAGPGELFF. In DNA form, the CDR3 reads TGTGCCTGGAGTGTCATGGCGGGGGCGGGTCCGGGCGAGCTGTTTTTT.

The chain recombines TRBV28 with TRBJ1-2; the D is unclear. Germline V gene lookup returns CDR1 MDHEN and CDR2 SYDVKM. This CDR3 comprises 14 residues. V lost 2 bases, J lost 13 bases, and 20 bases lay in between. In nucleotides, the CDR3 is TGTGCCAGCAGTTTAGGGAGTGGGCCGATACGTATCACCTTC. Translation gives CASSLGSGPIRITF.

The chain employs TRBV3-1 (or the pseudogene TRBV3-2) and TRBJ1-2, with D unresolved. The V gene lost 0 bases and the J gene lost 4 bases, with 15 bases spanning the gap. In germline, CDR1 is LGHDT, CDR2 YNNKEL (reference sequence). The CDR3 spans 16 residues. Here the CDR3 DNA reads TGTGCCAGCAGCCAAGATTTAGGAAGAGGGTTCTATGGCTACACCTTC. As protein: CASSQDLGRGFYGYTF.

CDR3 loop: CASSDPAGGTDTQYF. The CDR3 coding sequence is TGTGCCAGCAGTGACCCAGCGGGGGGGACAGATACGCAGTATTTT. The rearrangement uses TRBV25-1 and TRBJ2-3; 10 bases fit TRBD2. The CDR3 is 15 residues long. CDR1 is MGHDK, CDR2 SYGVNS, per germline. J was trimmed by 3 bases and V by 3 bases; bases with no gene match: 3.

The V gene is TRBV6-6, the J gene TRBJ1-1; 7 bases align to TRBD1. The germline CDR1 and CDR2 sequences are MNHNY and SVGAGI (reference sequence). J lost 3 bases, V lost 2 bases, and 0 bases had no gene match. CDR3 length: 13 residues. CDR3 bases: TGTGCCAGCAGTTACGACAGGGACACTGAAGCTTTCTTT. Translation: CASSYDRDTEAFF.

The chain joins TRBV28 to TRBJ1-2, with 8 bases aligning to TRBD1. The CDR3 loop spans 15 amino acids. With V trimmed by 3 bases and J by 4 bases, 7 bases remained unmatched. Germline CDR1 reads MDHEN; CDR2 reads SYDVKM. In nucleotides, the CDR3 is TGTGCCAGCAGTTTTGACAGGGGAAGGAGCTATGGCTACACCTTC. It specifies CASSFDRGRSYGYTF.

The CDR3 DNA follows: TGTGCCAGCAGCAAAGAGAAGGCGGGTGAGGAGCCCGTC. It codes for CASSKEKAGEEPV. This chain uses TRBV21-1 with TRBJ2-7; the table names TRBD2, a call not compared with the DNA. TRBV21-1 is given as a pseudogene. This CDR3 comprises 13 residues.

The rearrangement joins TRBV4-2 to TRBJ1-5; tentative D call: TRBD1 (5 bases). CDR3 size: 14 residues. In germline, CDR1 is LGHNA, CDR2 YNFKEQ. V dropped 5 bases and J dropped 3 bases, with 11 bases sitting between them. The CDR3 is CASSSRQPNQPQHF. The CDR3 region has the DNA TGTGCCAGCAGCTCCCGACAGCCCAATCAGCCCCAGCATTTT.

A few counts support this clone. V usage is TRBV7-3 and J usage is TRBJ1-3, with D possibly TRBD1 on 6 matching bases. The germline V gene has CDR1 SGHTA and CDR2 FQGTGA. Trimming removed 4 bases at V and 2 bases at J, with 9 bases between. The CDR3 has 14 residues. The CDR3 coding sequence is TGTGCCAGCAGCTCACAGGGCACTGGAAACACCATATATTTT. The encoded protein is CASSSQGTGNTIYF.